These 17 T cell receptor beta chains were sequenced from one sample in a study of T cell changes during pregnancy in multiple sclerosis. The data were produced by immunoSEQ multiplex PCR, yet TCRdb's version contains in-frame clones alone and is incomplete. The sample has approximately 80,000 clones, about 94% seen once. The material was peripheral blood, obtained in the third trimester of pregnancy. The receptors stem from a female donor with multiple sclerosis, enrolled in a pregnancy study.

Only one count was recorded for this clone. This sequence joins TRBV10-2 and TRBJ1-4, with a weak D call TRBD1 (5 bases). V dropped 5 bases and J dropped 3 bases, with 10 bases sitting between them. Germline V gene lookup returns CDR1 WSHSY and CDR2 SAAADI. The CDR3 is made up of 14 amino acids. CDR3 DNA: TGCGCCAGCAGTAGACAGTTTCCTAATGAAAAACTGTTTTTT. Translated, it gives CASSRQFPNEKLFF.

This clone was seen once. The chain joins TRBV30 to TRBJ2-1; tentative D call: TRBD2 (6 bases). Trimming took 1 base from V and 7 from J, leaving 8 bases between them. The CDR3 covers 12 residues. Germline V gene lookup returns CDR1 GTSNPN and CDR2 SVGIG (reference sequence). The chain's CDR3 is CAWSGSGNEQFF. The CDR3 nucleotides read TGTGCCTGGAGTGGGAGCGGGAATGAGCAGTTCTTC. Together with reference TRBV30 and TRBJ2-1, the CDR3 gives the full variable domain: SQTIHQWPATLVQPVGSPLSLECTVEGTSNPNLYWYRQAAGRGLQLLFYSVGIGQISSEVPQNLSASRPQDRQFILSSKKLLLSDSGFYLCAWSGSGNEQFFGPGTRLTVL.

The chain carries TRBV6-6 and TRBJ2-1; no reliable D call. Germline V gene lookup returns CDR1 MNHNY and CDR2 SVGAGI (reference sequence). This CDR3 has 13 amino acids. V was cut by 2 bases and J by 5 bases, with 7 bases left in between. CDR3 bases: TGTGCCAGCAGTTACCGGTCGAACAATGAGCAGTTCTTC. Amino acids: CASSYRSNNEQFF.

This sequence joins TRBV14 and TRBJ1-2; 7 bases are shared with TRBD1. The germline gives CDR1 SGHDN, CDR2 FVKESK. J was trimmed by 5 bases and V by 4 bases; bases with no gene match: 7. This CDR3 spans 14 amino acids. The CDR3, as DNA: TGTGCCAGCAGCCGAGAGACAGGGAGGTATGGCTACACCTTC. Protein sequence: CASSRETGRYGYTF.

This sequence joins TRBV5-8 and TRBJ1-3; 10 bases align to TRBD1. Losses at the gene ends were 1 base for V and 5 bases for J; bases not matched to a gene: 3. The V gene's germline CDR1 is SGHTS and CDR2 YDEGEE. The CDR3 runs to 15 residues. CDR3 in amino acids: CASSLRTGGRNTIYF. The CDR3 DNA is TGTGCCAGCAGCTTGAGGACAGGGGGGAGAAACACCATATATTTT.

V usage is TRBV10-2 and J usage is TRBJ1-2; 8 bases map to TRBD1. V was pared by 0 bases and J by 8 bases, with 5 bases of the junction left unmatched. Germline lookup yields CDR1 WSHSY and CDR2 SAAADI. The CDR3 has 14 residues. The DNA of the CDR3 is TGCGCCAGCAGTGAGTCCGACAGGGGAGAGGGCTACACCTTC. Protein product: CASSESDRGEGYTF.

J is TRBJ2-4 and V is TRBV2; the match to TRBD1 covers 7 bases. Germline loops: CDR1 SNHLY, CDR2 FYNNEI. The CDR3 has 17 amino acids. V trimming: 5 bases; J trimming: 7 bases; junction bases outside the gene matches: 17. The CDR3: CASSPVDRPWESNIQYF. DNA for the CDR3: TGTGCCAGCAGTCCCGTGGACAGGCCCTGGGAGAGTAACATTCAGTACTTC.

The chain uses TRBV5-1 and TRBJ2-7; 7 nucleotides align to TRBD1. The CDR3 length is 14 residues. Trimming removed 4 bases from V and 2 bases from J; junction bases left unmatched: 6. Germline V gene data show CDR1 as SGHRS and CDR2 as YFSETQ. The CDR3 DNA is TGCGCCAGCAGCAGAGGGACAGACACCTACGAGCAGTACTTC. Translation gives CASSRGTDTYEQYF. Full variable domain (missing parts from reference TRBV5-1 and TRBJ2-7): KAGVTQTPRYLIKTRGQQVTLSCSPISGHRSVSWYQQTPGQGLQFLFEYFSETQRNKGNFPGRFSGRQFSNSRSEMNVSTLELGDSALYLCASSRGTDTYEQYFGPGTRLTVT.

V and J are TRBV11-3 and TRBJ2-1; 7 bases agree with TRBD1. CDR1 is SGHNT, CDR2 YENEEA, per germline. The V segment lost 4 bases and the J segment 0 bases; nucleotides outside the gene matches: 3. This CDR3 has 15 residues. The CDR3 is CASSSTGSSYNEQFF. The CDR3 DNA sequence: TGTGCCAGCAGCTCGACAGGGAGCTCCTACAATGAGCAGTTCTTC.

The chain uses TRBV30 and TRBJ2-3; 11 bases fit TRBD2. The CDR3 covers 15 residues. Looked up from germline, CDR1 is GTSNPN and CDR2 is SVGIG (reference sequence). V trimming: 0 bases; J trimming: 5 bases; junction bases outside the gene matches: 4. The CDR3 here is CAWSVGLAGGDTQYF. CDR3 coding DNA: TGTGCCTGGAGTGTAGGTCTAGCGGGGGGAGATACGCAGTATTTT.

J is TRBJ2-2 and V is TRBV6-1; 7 bases map to TRBD2. Losses at the gene ends were 3 bases for V and 6 bases for J; bases not matched to a gene: 10. Germline CDR1 reads MNHNS; CDR2 reads SASEGT. The CDR3 consists of 16 residues. In DNA, the CDR3 is TGTGCCAGCAGTGAGGGGGGGGGACCCGTGTCCGGGGAGCTGTTTTTT. Translating gives CASSEGGGPVSGELFF.

With respect to this clone: The sample has other DNA sequences that encode this CDR3 too. The chain couples TRBV20-1 to TRBJ2-2; no reliable D call. The CDR3 extends over 11 amino acids. Trimming left V 5 bases short and J 5 bases short, with 6 bases between. Germline V lookup: CDR1 DFQATT, CDR2 SNEGSKA (reference sequence). In DNA form, the CDR3 reads TGCAGTGCTGAGGCTACCGGGGAGCTGTTTTTT. Protein product: CSAEATGELFF.

The table lists this clone with a count of one. The gene calls are TRBV5-1 and TRBJ2-6; D unresolved. Trimming took off 5 bases at V and 4 bases at J, with 13 bases between the two ends. In germline, CDR1 is SGHRS, CDR2 YFSETQ. The CDR3 contains 15 residues. Here the CDR3 DNA reads TGCGCCAGCAGTTATACTATGGCAGGGGCCAACGTCCTGACTTTC. Translated: CASSYTMAGANVLTF.

The chain combines TRBV9 with TRBJ1-1; 8 bases are shared with TRBD1. Germline V CDR1 and CDR2: SGDLS, YYNGEE. Unmatched junction bases numbered 8, after V lost 1 base and J lost 0 bases. This CDR3 spans 17 amino acids. Here the CDR3 DNA reads TGTGCCAGCAGCGTAAGCCCGTCGGGACAGGTGAACACTGAAGCTTTCTTT. Amino acid sequence: CASSVSPSGQVNTEAFF.

The chain recombines TRBV27 with TRBJ2-7, with a weak D call TRBD1 (6 bases). CDR1 is MNHEY, CDR2 SMNVEV, per germline (reference sequence). CDR3 size: 13 residues. With 6 bases removed from V and 3 bases from J, the gap between germline ends came to 12 bases. The CDR3 is CASSPTGHYEQYF. In DNA form, the CDR3 reads TGTGCCAGCAGCCCTACAGGGCACTACGAGCAGTACTTC.

This sequence joins TRBV5-6 and TRBJ1-1; 7 positions match TRBD1. The germline V gene has CDR1 SGHDT and CDR2 YYEEEE. With 6 bases clipped from V and 6 bases from J, the junction kept 8 bases outside the gene matches. The CDR3 is 13 amino acids. The CDR3 DNA follows: TGTGCCAGCACCCAGACAGGGACCCCTGAAGCTTTCTTT. As protein: CASTQTGTPEAFF.

This chain connects TRBV5-1 to TRBJ1-2, with 8 positions matching TRBD1. This CDR3 is 14 amino acids long. Germline V gene sequence: CDR1 SGHRS, CDR2 YFSETQ. With V trimmed by 4 bases and J by 6 bases, 8 bases remained unmatched. The CDR3 sequence is CASSLWDRMNGYTF. The CDR3 region has the DNA TGCGCCAGCAGCCTATGGGACAGGATGAATGGCTACACCTTC.